This T cell receptor (beta chain) was profiled in a study of human T cells and chemical hapten exposure. Germline CDR1 MNHEY, CDR2 SVGAGI. The CDR3 length is 15 residues. J gave up 5 bases and V 7 bases, and 8 bases lay outside the gene matches. In the original analysis: Counting gave a median of approximately 97,000 TCRs per sample, with values ranging from about 20,000 to 750,000. MiXCR, run by TCRdb on the RACE reads, gives a single entry per CDR3 protein. TCRdb assigned the V and J calls; the authors' analysis was not used. The data contain more than 300,000 distinct CDR3 sequences, roughly 5% of them singletons. This clonotype was picked up a small number of times. Time point indicated: pre-sensitization, week 0. The treatment was: therapeutic diphenylcyclopropenone sensitization with weekly scalp DPC.

This rearrangement joins TRBV6-5 to TRBJ2-3; 11 nucleotides align to TRBD2. Sequencing was performed on whole blood, taken in connection with sensitization to the hapten diphenylcyclopropenone (DPC). The clonotype comes from a woman between 50 and 59 years old with alopecia areata. Some clones in this sample may be carry-over from other donors' samples. The CDR3 spells CASNAGTSGLDTQYF. The CDR3, as DNA: TGTGCCAGCAACGCCGGGACTAGCGGCCTAGATACGCAGTATTTT.